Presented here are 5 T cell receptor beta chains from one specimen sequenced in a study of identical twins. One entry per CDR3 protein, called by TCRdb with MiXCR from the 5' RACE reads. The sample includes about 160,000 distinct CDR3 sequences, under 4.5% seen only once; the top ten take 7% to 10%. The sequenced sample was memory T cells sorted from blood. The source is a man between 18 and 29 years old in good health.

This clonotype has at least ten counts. CDR3 in amino acids: CASSSQTGFFYNEQFF. CDR3 sequence (DNA): TGTGCCAGCAGTTCCCAGACAGGGTTCTTCTACAATGAGCAGTTCTTC. The rearrangement links TRBV28 to TRBJ2-1; TRBD1 aligns across 7 bases. Germline values: CDR1 MDHEN, CDR2 SYDVKM. J lost 3 bases, V lost 4 bases, and 9 bases had no gene match. This CDR3 contains 16 residues.

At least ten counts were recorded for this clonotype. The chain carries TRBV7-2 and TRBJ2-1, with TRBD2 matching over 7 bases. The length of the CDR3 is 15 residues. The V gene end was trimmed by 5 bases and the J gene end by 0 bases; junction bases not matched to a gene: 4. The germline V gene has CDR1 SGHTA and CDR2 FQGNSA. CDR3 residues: CASSPREGSYNEQFF. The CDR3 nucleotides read TGTGCCAGCAGCCCGAGGGAGGGCTCCTACAATGAGCAGTTCTTC.

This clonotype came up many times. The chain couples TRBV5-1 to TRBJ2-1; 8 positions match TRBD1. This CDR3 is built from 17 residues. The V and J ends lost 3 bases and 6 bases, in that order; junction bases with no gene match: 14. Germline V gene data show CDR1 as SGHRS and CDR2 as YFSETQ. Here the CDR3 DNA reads TGCGCCAGCAGCTCGGGCCTAGGACAGGGAGGAGGCAATGAGCAGTTCTTC. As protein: CASSSGLGQGGGNEQFF.

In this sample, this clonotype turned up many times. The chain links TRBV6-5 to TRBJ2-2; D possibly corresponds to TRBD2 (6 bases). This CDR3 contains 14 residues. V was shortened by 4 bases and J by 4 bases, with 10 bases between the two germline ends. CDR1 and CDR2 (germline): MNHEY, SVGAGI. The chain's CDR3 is CASSSGVGTGELFF. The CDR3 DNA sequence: TGTGCCAGCAGTTCGGGGGTAGGCACCGGGGAGCTGTTTTTT.

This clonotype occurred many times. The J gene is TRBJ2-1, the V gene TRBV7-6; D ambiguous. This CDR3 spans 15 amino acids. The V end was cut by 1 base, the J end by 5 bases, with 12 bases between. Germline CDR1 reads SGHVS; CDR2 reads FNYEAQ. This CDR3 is CASSLETPQDNEQFF. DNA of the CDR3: TGTGCCAGCAGCTTAGAAACCCCTCAGGACAATGAGCAGTTCTTC.